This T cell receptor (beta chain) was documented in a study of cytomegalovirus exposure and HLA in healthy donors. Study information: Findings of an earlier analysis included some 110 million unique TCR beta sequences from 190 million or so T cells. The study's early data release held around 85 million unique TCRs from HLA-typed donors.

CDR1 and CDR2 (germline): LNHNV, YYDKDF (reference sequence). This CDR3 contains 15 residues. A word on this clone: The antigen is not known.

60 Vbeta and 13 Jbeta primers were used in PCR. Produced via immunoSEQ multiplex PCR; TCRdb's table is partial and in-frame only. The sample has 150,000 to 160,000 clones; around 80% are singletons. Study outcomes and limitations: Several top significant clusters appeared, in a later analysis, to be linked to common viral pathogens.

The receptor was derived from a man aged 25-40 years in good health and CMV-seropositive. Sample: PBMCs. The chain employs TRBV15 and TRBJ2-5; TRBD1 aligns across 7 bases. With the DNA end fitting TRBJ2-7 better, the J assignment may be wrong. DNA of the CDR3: TGTGCCACCAGCAGAACGCCGGGACAGTCCTACGAGCAGTACTTC. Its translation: CATSRTPGQSYEQYF.